A single sample gave rise to the 22 T cell receptor beta chains below, sequenced in a study of T cell responses to AZD1222 COVID-19 vaccine (dated by TCRdb to the early 2020s). Library preparation was by the immunoSEQ multiplex PCR assay. Sourced from immuneACCESS, this table was stored by TCRdb with only in-frame sequences that have V and J called. A share of the clones is absent; for the studies checked, an unresolved V gene accounts for under half, and the remainder has no known explanation. This sample gives around 150,000 clones in total; under 95% of them show up just once. The top ten clonotypes cover roughly 7.5% of the sample. Per the publication, the time point label means: about 28 days (+/-7) after the second vaccine dose. The treatment or condition label, as the study defines it: meningococcal conjugate vaccine given as trial control. The material was peripheral blood, obtained 28 days after the second dose of the MenACWY control vaccine. These TCRs come from an adult who received the MenACWY meningococcal vaccine as a control.

V and J are TRBV6-2 or TRBV6-3 and TRBJ1-6, with a tentative D call TRBD1 (5 bases). V was shortened by 2 bases and J by 7 bases, with 15 bases between the two germline ends. Germline V gene sequence: CDR1 MNHEY, CDR2 SVGEGT. This CDR3 comprises 16 residues. CDR3 in amino acids: CASSYPPAGRNSPLHF. CDR3 nucleotides: TGTGCCAGCAGTTACCCTCCGGCAGGGAGGAATTCACCCCTCCACTTT.

The rearrangement joins TRBV28 to TRBJ1-2, with D uncertain. Trimming stripped 5 bases from V and 5 bases from J, with 12 bases between. Looked up from germline, CDR1 is MDHEN and CDR2 is SYDVKM. CDR3 length: 13 residues. The CDR3 nucleotides are TGTGCCAGCAGTGATCTCCGGGTATATGGCTACACCTTC. This codes for CASSDLRVYGYTF.

The sample holds one count of this clone. V is TRBV28 and J is TRBJ2-1; 16 nucleotides match TRBD2. CDR1 and CDR2 from the germline V gene are MDHEN and SYDVKM. The CDR3 extends over 18 amino acids. The V segment lost 6 bases and the J segment 9 bases; nucleotides outside the gene matches: 14. The chain's CDR3 is CASRPGTSGRADTIEQFF. CDR3 bases: TGTGCCAGCAGGCCCGGGACTAGCGGGAGGGCAGATACAATTGAGCAGTTCTTC.

Here the CDR3 DNA reads TGCGCCAGCAGCTTGGGGAATCTCGGAGATACTGAGCAGTTCTTC. Encoded protein: CASSLGNLGDTEQFF. The chain employs TRBV5-1 and TRBJ2-1; D is undetermined. From germline, CDR1 is SGHRS and CDR2 YFSETQ. The V and J ends lost 0 bases and 9 bases respectively, with 16 bases between them. The CDR3 covers 15 residues.

The chain links TRBV5-4 to TRBJ2-3, with D maybe TRBD2 (5 bases). This CDR3 has 12 residues. Per germline, CDR1 SGHNT and CDR2 YYREEE (reference sequence). Trimming cost V 9 bases and J 6 bases, with 14 bases left between them. The CDR3 DNA follows: TGTGCCACTCCGAGCTTAGCGGATACGCAGTATTTT. Encoded protein: CATPSLADTQYF.

The V call is TRBV28, the J call TRBJ2-2; 10 nucleotides align to TRBD1. The CDR3 totals 15 residues. Looked up from germline, CDR1 is MDHEN and CDR2 is SYDVKM. V trimming: 6 bases; J trimming: 4 bases; junction bases outside the gene matches: 5. CDR3 in DNA: TGTGCCAGCAGCCCCGGGGACAGGGGCACCGGGGAGCTGTTTTTT. Its protein product is CASSPGDRGTGELFF. The full variable domain, with the rest looked up from reference TRBV28 and TRBJ2-2, is DVKVTQSSRYLVKRTGEKVFLECVQDMDHENMFWYRQDPGLGLRLIYFSYDVKMKEKGDIPEGYSVSREKKERFSLILESASTNQTSMYLCASSPGDRGTGELFFGEGSRLTVL.

This clone was recorded once. The germline gene is not matched at one end of the junction; a read error may be the cause. The V call is TRBV7-6, the J call TRBJ2-3; D may be TRBD2 (5 bases). Germline V gene sequence: CDR1 SGHVS, CDR2 FNYEAQ. CDR3 length equals 15 residues. The CDR3 DNA reads as TGTGCCAGCAGCCTAGCCCGGGGAAGCACAGATACGCAGTATTTT. Protein: CASSLARGSTDTQYF.

This clone occurred once. The chain employs TRBV3-1 (or the pseudogene TRBV3-2) and TRBJ1-6; possibly TRBD1 for D (5 bases). The V and J ends lost 4 bases and 7 bases respectively, with 14 bases between them. The CDR3 runs to 15 residues. Germline V CDR1 and CDR2: LGHDT, YNNKEL (reference sequence). The CDR3 loop is CASSPVGVGNSPLHF. The CDR3 region has the DNA TGTGCCAGCAGCCCGGTGGGGGTGGGGAATTCACCCCTCCACTTT.

The rearrangement joins TRBV6-5 to TRBJ1-2, with a weak D call TRBD1 (5 bases). V lost 0 bases and J 2 bases, leaving 13 bases between the germline ends. Germline V gene data show CDR1 as MNHEY and CDR2 as SVGAGI. This CDR3 spans 16 amino acids. CDR3 protein: CASSYSVTGRNYGYTF. The CDR3 bases are TGTGCCAGCAGTTACTCGGTTACAGGTCGAAACTATGGCTACACCTTC.

The rearrangement uses TRBV3-1 (or the pseudogene TRBV3-2) and TRBJ2-7, with a tentative D call TRBD2 (6 bases). Per the germline V gene, CDR1 is LGHDT and CDR2 is YNNKEL (reference sequence). The CDR3 loop spans 17 amino acids. Between the trimmed V and J ends, which lost 1 base and 0 bases, there was a span of 16 bases. The CDR3 here is CASSQGRGRLGSYEQYF. The CDR3 DNA follows: TGTGCCAGCAGCCAAGGGAGGGGACGCCTTGGCTCCTACGAGCAGTACTTC.

This chain joins TRBV7-9 and TRBJ1-1; D is possibly TRBD1 (6 bases). Germline V gives CDR1 SEHNR, CDR2 FQNEAQ (reference sequence). The V end was cut by 5 bases, the J end by 2 bases, with 12 bases between. This CDR3 spans 14 amino acids. CDR3: CASSPQGRNTEAFF. The CDR3 region has the DNA TGTGCCAGCAGCCCTCAGGGGCGCAACACTGAAGCTTTCTTT.

The chain is built from TRBV5-1 and TRBJ2-3, with D unclear. The CDR3 is 16 amino acids. CDR1 and CDR2 (germline): SGHRS, YFSETQ. V dropped 2 bases and J dropped 0 bases, with 13 bases sitting between them. The DNA for the CDR3 is TGCGCCAGCAGCTTCGGTCAGGTTCCTAGCACAGATACGCAGTATTTT. Translating gives CASSFGQVPSTDTQYF.

The rearrangement links TRBV5-1 to TRBJ1-2; 9 nucleotides match TRBD1. V shed 5 bases and J 4 bases; nucleotides not matched to a gene: 6. The CDR3 has 14 amino acids. Per germline, CDR1 SGHRS and CDR2 YFSETQ. CDR3 sequence: CASSFGDRVYGYTF. The CDR3 DNA follows: TGCGCCAGCAGTTTCGGGGACAGGGTCTATGGCTACACCTTC. Together with reference TRBV5-1 and TRBJ1-2, the CDR3 gives the full variable domain: KAGVTQTPRYLIKTRGQQVTLSCSPISGHRSVSWYQQTPGQGLQFLFEYFSETQRNKGNFPGRFSGRQFSNSRSEMNVSTLELGDSALYLCASSFGDRVYGYTFGSGTRLTVV.

The rearrangement uses TRBV19 and TRBJ1-3, with a possible D match to TRBD1 (5 bases). This CDR3 spans 14 amino acids. Trimming stripped 7 bases from V and 2 bases from J, with 12 bases between. CDR1 is LNHDA and CDR2 is SQIVND in the germline V gene (reference sequence). CDR3 sequence reads: CASTFTGPGNTIYF. The CDR3 DNA follows: TGTGCCAGTACCTTCACAGGACCTGGAAACACCATATATTTT.

The rearrangement links TRBV27 to TRBJ1-2, with 9 bases fitting TRBD1. The CDR3 consists of 16 residues. The junction had 5 bases not matched to a gene; V was cut back by 3 bases and J by 0 bases. Germline V gene lookup returns CDR1 MNHEY and CDR2 SMNVEV (reference sequence). The CDR3 DNA reads TGTGCCAGCAGTTTGAGCGGGACAGGGTCTAACTATGGCTACACCTTC. Translation: CASSLSGTGSNYGYTF.

The gene calls are TRBV6-4 and TRBJ1-1; TRBD1 agrees at 9 bases. Germline assignment: CDR1 MRHNA and CDR2 SNTAGT. CDR3 size: 13 residues. Trimming cost V 3 bases and J 5 bases; bases outside gene matches: 1. The CDR3 sequence: CASSEQGATEAFF. The CDR3 coding sequence is TGTGCCAGCAGTGAACAGGGGGCGACTGAAGCTTTCTTT.

The rearrangement uses TRBV30 and TRBJ2-5, with a weak D call TRBD1 (7 bases). The CDR3 extends over 13 amino acids. With 5 bases removed from V and 0 bases from J, the gap between germline ends came to 10 bases. From germline, CDR1 is GTSNPN and CDR2 SVGIG (reference sequence). In DNA form, the CDR3 reads TGTGCCTGGCAGGGGGGCTACCAAGAGACCCAGTACTTC. Translating gives CAWQGGYQETQYF.

The chain carries TRBV23-1 and TRBJ1-1, with D possibly TRBD1 on 5 matching bases. TRBV23-1 is filed as an ORF, its function uncertain. CDR3 size: 16 residues. Deletions cut 0 bases from V and 5 bases from J, with 16 bases between. The CDR3 here is CASSQSRAGRGTEAFF. CDR3 nucleotide sequence: TGCGCCAGCAGTCAATCAAGGGCAGGGCGGGGTACTGAAGCTTTCTTT.

The chain carries TRBV3-1 (or the pseudogene TRBV3-2) and TRBJ2-5; D not resolved. V dropped 1 base and J dropped 5 bases, with 23 bases sitting between them. CDR3 length: 18 amino acids. Per germline, CDR1 LGHDT and CDR2 YNNKEL (reference sequence). The CDR3 sequence is CASSQGTGGGKSGETQYF. The CDR3 region has the DNA TGTGCCAGCAGCCAAGGCACGGGCGGCGGTAAGAGTGGGGAGACCCAGTACTTC.

J is TRBJ1-2 and V is TRBV14; D is uncertain. The CDR3 extends over 16 amino acids. The germline CDR1 and CDR2 sequences are SGHDN and FVKESK. The germline V and J ends were trimmed by 4 bases and 6 bases, with 21 bases remaining between them. The DNA of the CDR3 is TGTGCCAGCAGCCCAACCGTTGGGCCCGTTGGTAATGGCTACACCTTC. This translates into CASSPTVGPVGNGYTF. Together with reference TRBV14 and TRBJ1-2, the CDR3 gives the full variable domain: EAGVTQFPSHSVIEKGQTVTLRCDPISGHDNLYWYRRVMGKEIKFLLHFVKESKQDESGMPNNRFLAERTGGTYSTLKVQPAELEDSGVYFCASSPTVGPVGNGYTFGSGTRLTVV.

The chain is built from TRBV19 and TRBJ2-5; 9 bases match TRBD2. Losses at the gene ends were 5 bases for V and 7 bases for J; bases not matched to a gene: 14. This CDR3 has 16 residues. Per the germline V gene, CDR1 is LNHDA and CDR2 is SQIVND (reference sequence). CDR3 in amino acids: CASSGRTSVKERTQYF. In DNA, the CDR3 is TGTGCCAGTAGTGGCAGGACTAGCGTAAAAGAACGGACCCAGTACTTC.

The chain joins TRBV19 to TRBJ2-5; 12 bases agree with TRBD1. This CDR3 region has 15 residues. Germline values: CDR1 LNHDA, CDR2 SQIVND (reference sequence). V gave up 3 bases and J gave up 5 bases; unmatched junction bases: 4. CDR3 loop: CASSMTGQGAETQYF. Written as DNA, the CDR3 is TGTGCCAGTAGTATGACGGGACAGGGGGCCGAGACCCAGTACTTC.